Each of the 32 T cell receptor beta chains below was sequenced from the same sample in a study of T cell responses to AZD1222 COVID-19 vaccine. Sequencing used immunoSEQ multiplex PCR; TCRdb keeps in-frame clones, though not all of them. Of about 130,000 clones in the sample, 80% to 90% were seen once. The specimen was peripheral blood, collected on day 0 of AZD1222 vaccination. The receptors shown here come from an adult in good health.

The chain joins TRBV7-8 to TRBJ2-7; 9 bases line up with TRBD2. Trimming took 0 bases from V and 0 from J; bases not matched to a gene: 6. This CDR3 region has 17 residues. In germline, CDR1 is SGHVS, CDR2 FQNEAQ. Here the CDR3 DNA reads TGTGCCAGCAGCTTAGCGCGTCTAGCGGGGATCTCCTACGAGCAGTACTTC. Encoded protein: CASSLARLAGISYEQYF.

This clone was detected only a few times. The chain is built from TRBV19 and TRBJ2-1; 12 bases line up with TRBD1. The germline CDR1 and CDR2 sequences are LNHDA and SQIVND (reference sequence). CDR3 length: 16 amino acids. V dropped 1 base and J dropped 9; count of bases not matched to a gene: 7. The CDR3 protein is CASSIGRDRGRREQFF. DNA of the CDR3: TGTGCCAGTAGTATAGGCCGGGACAGGGGGCGCCGTGAGCAGTTCTTC.

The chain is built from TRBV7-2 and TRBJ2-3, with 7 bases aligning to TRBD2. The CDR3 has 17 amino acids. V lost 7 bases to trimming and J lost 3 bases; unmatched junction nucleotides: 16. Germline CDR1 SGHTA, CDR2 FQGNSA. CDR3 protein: CASKRDIAGLGTDTQYF. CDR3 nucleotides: TGTGCCAGCAAGCGGGATATCGCGGGTTTAGGAACAGATACGCAGTATTTT.

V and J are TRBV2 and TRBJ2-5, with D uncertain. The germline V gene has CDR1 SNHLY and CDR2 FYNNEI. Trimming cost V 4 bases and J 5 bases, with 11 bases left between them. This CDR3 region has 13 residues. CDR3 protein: CASSGTASETQYF. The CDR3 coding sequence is TGTGCCAGCAGTGGGACGGCGAGCGAGACCCAGTACTTC.

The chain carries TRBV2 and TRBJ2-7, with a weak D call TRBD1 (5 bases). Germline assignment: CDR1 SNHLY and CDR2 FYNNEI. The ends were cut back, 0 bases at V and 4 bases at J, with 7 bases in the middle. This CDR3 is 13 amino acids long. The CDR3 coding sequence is TGTGCCAGCAGTGAAGCGGGGCAGTACGAGCAGTACTTC. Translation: CASSEAGQYEQYF.

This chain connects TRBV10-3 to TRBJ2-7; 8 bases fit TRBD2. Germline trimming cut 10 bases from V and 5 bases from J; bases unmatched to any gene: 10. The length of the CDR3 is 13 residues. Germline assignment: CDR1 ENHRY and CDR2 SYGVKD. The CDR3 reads CASRSGAGDEQYF. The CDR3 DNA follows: TGTGCCAGCCGTAGCGGGGCCGGGGACGAGCAGTACTTC.

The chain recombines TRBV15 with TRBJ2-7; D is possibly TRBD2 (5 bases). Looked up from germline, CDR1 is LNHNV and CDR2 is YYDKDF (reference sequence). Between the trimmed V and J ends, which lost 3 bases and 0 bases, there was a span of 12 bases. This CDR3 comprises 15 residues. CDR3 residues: CATSRPSGVSYEQYF. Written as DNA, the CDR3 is TGTGCCACCAGCAGGCCCTCCGGGGTCTCCTACGAGCAGTACTTC.

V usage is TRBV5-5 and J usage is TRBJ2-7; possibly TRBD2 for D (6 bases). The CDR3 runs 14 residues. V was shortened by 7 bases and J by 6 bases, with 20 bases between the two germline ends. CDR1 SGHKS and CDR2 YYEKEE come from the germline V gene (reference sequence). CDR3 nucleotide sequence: TGTGCCAGCGAGCAGGGACTGACTAAGCTCGAGCAGTACTTC. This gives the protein CASEQGLTKLEQYF.

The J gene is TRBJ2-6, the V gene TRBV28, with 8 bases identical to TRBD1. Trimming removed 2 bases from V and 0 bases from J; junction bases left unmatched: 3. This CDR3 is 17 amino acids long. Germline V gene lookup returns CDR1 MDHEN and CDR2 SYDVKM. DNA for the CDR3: TGTGCCAGCAGTTTAGACAGGGGAGGCTCTGGGGCCAACGTCCTGACTTTC. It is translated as CASSLDRGGSGANVLTF.

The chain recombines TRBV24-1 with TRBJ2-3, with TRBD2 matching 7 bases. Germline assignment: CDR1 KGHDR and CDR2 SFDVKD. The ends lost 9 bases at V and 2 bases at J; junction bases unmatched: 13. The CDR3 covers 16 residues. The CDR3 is CATGPLGSGDTDTQYF. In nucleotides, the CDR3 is TGTGCCACCGGCCCCCTAGGAAGCGGGGACACAGATACGCAGTATTTT.

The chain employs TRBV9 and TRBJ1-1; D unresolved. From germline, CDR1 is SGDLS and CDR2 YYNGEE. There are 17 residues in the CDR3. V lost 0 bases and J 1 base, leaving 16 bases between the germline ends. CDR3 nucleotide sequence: TGTGCCAGCAGCGTAGGATCCTCCCGGGTGGGGAACACTGAAGCTTTCTTT. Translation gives CASSVGSSRVGNTEAFF.

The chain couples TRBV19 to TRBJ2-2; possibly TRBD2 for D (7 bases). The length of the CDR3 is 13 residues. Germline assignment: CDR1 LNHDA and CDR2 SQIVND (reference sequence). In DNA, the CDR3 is TGTGGCGCGGGGGCGATGGGGGCCGGGGAGCTGTTTTTT. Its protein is CGAGAMGAGELFF.

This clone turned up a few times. CDR3 nucleotides: TGCGCCAGTTCATCCGGACAGGTCACCGGGGAGCTGTTTTTT. Its translation is CASSSGQVTGELFF. The chain is built from TRBV5-1 and TRBJ2-2; 7 bases are a match to TRBD1. Per germline, CDR1 SGHRS and CDR2 YFSETQ. This CDR3 spans 14 amino acids. With 8 bases clipped from V and 4 bases from J, the junction kept 8 bases outside the gene matches.

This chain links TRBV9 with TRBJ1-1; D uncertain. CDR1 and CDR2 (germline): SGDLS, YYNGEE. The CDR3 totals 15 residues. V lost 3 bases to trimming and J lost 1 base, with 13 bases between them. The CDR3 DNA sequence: TGTGCCAGCAGCGAGAGCGCCGCACCGAACACTGAAGCTTTCTTT. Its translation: CASSESAAPNTEAFF.

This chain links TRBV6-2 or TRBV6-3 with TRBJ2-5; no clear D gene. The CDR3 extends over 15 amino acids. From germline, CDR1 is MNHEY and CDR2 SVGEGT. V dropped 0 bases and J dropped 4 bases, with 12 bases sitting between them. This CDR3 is CASSYSNSVRETQYF. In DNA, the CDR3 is TGTGCCAGCAGTTACTCGAACAGCGTGAGAGAGACCCAGTACTTC.

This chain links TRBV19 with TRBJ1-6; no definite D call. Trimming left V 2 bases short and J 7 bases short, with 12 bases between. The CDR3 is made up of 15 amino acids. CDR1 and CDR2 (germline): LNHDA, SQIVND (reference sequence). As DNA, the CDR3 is TGTGCCAGTAGTATACCGGGGTCGGTCAATTCACCCCTCCACTTT. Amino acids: CASSIPGSVNSPLHF.

The CDR3 nucleotides read TGTGCCAGCAGGCCGACTAGCGGGGGGGCAGATACGCAGTATTTT. It codes for CASRPTSGGADTQYF. This chain connects TRBV27 to TRBJ2-3; TRBD2 agrees at 14 bases. The V gene end was trimmed by 6 bases and the J gene end by 4 bases; junction bases not matched to a gene: 3. The CDR3 loop spans 15 amino acids. Germline values: CDR1 MNHEY, CDR2 SMNVEV (reference sequence).

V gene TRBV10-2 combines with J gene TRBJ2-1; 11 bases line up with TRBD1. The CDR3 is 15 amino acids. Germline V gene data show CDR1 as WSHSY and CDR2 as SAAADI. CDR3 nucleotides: TGCGCGGGACAGGGGGGAGAGACAGGGGACAATGAGCAGTTCTTC. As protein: CAGQGGETGDNEQFF.

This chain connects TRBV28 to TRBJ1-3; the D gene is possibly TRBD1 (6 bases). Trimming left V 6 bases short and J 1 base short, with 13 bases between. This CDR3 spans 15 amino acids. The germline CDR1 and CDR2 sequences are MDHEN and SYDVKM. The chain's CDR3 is CASSQGMVSGNTIYF. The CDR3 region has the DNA TGTGCCAGCAGCCAGGGGATGGTGTCTGGAAACACCATATATTTT.

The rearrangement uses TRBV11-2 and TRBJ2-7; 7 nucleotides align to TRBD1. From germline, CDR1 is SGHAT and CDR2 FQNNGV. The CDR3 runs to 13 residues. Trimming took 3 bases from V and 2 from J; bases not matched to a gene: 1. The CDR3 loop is CASSFGTAYEQYF. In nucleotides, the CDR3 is TGTGCCAGCAGCTTCGGGACAGCCTACGAGCAGTACTTC.

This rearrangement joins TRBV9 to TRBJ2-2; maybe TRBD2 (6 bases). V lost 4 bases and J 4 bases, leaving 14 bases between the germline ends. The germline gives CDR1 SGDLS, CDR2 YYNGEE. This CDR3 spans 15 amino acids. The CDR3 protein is CASSPQRVPTGELFF. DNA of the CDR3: TGTGCCAGCAGCCCACAGCGGGTTCCCACCGGGGAGCTGTTTTTT.

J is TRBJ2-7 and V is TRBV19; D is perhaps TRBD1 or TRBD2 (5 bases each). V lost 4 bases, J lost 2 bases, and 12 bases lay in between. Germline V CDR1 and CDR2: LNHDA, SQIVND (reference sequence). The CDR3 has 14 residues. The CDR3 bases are TGTGCCAGTAGTACTCGGGACGTAACCTACGAGCAGTACTTC. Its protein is CASSTRDVTYEQYF.

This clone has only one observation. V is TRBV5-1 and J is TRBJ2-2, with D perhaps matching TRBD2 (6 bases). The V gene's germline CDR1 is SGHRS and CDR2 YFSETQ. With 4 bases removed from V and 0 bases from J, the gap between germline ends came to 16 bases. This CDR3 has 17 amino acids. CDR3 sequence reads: CASSPRTGGTNTGELFF. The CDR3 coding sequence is TGCGCCAGCAGCCCCCGGACCGGGGGAACGAACACCGGGGAGCTGTTTTTT.

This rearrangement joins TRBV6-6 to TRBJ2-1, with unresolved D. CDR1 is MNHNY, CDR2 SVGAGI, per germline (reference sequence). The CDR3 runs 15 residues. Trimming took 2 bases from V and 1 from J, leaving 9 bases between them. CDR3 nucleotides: TGTGCCAGCAGTTACCCTGCCAGTTCCTACAATGAGCAGTTCTTC. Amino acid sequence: CASSYPASSYNEQFF.

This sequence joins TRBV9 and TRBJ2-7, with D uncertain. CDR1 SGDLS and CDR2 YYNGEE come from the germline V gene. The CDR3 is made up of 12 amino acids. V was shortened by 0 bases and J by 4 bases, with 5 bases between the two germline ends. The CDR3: CASSVAGYEQYF. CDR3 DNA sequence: TGTGCCAGCAGCGTAGCTGGGTACGAGCAGTACTTC.

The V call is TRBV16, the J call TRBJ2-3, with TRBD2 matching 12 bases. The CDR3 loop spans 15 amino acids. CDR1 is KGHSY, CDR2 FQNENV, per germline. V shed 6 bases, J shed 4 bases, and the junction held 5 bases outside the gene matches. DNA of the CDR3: TGTGCCAGCAGACATGGACTAGCGGGGCCAGATACGCAGTATTTT. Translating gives CASRHGLAGPDTQYF.

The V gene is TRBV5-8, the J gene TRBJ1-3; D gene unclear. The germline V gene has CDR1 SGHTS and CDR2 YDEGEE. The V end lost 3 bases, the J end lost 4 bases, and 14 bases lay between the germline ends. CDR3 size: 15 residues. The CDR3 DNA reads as TGTGCCAGCAGCTATTACGGAGCAAGAGGAAACACCATATATTTT. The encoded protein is CASSYYGARGNTIYF.

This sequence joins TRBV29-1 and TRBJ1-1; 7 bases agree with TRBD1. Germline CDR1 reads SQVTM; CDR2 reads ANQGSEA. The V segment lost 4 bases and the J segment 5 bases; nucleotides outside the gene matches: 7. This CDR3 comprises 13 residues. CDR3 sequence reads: CSVVGSGGTEAFF. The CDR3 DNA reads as TGCAGCGTTGTGGGGTCAGGGGGAACTGAAGCTTTCTTT.

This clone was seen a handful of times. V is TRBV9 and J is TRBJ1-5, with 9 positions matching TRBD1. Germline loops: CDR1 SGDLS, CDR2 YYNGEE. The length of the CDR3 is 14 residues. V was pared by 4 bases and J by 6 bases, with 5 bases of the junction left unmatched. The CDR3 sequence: CASSLRDRAQPQHF. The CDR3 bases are TGTGCCAGCAGCCTCCGGGACAGGGCTCAGCCCCAGCATTTT.

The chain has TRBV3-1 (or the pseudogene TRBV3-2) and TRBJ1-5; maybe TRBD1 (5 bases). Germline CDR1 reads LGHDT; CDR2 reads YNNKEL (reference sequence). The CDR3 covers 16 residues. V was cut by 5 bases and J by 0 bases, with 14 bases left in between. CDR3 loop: CASSGGGVNSNQPQHF. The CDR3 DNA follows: TGTGCCAGCAGCGGTGGGGGGGTAAATAGCAATCAGCCCCAGCATTTT.

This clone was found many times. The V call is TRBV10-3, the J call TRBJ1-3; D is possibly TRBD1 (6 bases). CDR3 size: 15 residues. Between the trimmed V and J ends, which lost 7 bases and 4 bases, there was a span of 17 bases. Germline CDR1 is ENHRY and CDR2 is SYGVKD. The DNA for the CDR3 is TGTGCCATCACCACGGGGACACTGGTGGGAAACACCATATATTTT. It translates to CAITTGTLVGNTIYF.

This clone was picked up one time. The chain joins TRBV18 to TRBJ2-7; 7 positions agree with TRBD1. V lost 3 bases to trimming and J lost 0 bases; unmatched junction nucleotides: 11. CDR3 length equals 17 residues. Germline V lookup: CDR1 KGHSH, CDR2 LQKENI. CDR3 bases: TGTGCCAGCTCACCTCGGACAGGAGCTAGTTTCTCCTACGAGCAGTACTTC. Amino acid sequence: CASSPRTGASFSYEQYF.